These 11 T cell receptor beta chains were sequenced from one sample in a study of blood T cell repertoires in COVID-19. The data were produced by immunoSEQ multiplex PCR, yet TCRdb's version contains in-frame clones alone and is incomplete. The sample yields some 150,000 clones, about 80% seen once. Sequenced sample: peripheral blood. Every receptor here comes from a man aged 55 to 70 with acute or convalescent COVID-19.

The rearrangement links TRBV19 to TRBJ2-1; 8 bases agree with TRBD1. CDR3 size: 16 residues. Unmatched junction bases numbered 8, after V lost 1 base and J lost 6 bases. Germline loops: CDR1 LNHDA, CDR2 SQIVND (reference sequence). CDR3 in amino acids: CASSIGRRTGSNEQFF. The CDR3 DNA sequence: TGTGCCAGTAGTATAGGGCGAAGGACAGGGAGCAATGAGCAGTTCTTC.

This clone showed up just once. CDR3 amino acids: CASSEGDRELYEQYF. The CDR3 nucleotides read TGTGCCAGCAGTGAGGGCGACAGGGAATTGTACGAGCAGTACTTC. The chain joins TRBV6-1 to TRBJ2-7; 7 bases fit TRBD1. Germline assignment: CDR1 MNHNS and CDR2 SASEGT. The CDR3 covers 15 residues. The junction had 9 bases not matched to a gene; V was cut back by 3 bases and J by 4 bases.

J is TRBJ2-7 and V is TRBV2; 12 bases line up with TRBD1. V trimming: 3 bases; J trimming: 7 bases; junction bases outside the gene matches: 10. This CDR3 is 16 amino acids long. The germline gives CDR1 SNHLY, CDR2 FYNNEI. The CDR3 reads CASSDPAGTGGAEQYF. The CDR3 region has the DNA TGTGCCAGCAGTGACCCCGCCGGGACAGGGGGCGCTGAGCAGTACTTC.

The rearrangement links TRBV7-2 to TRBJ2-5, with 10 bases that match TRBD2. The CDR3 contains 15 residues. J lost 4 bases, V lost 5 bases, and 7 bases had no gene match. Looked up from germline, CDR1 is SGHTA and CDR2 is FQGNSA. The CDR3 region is CASSPNLAGVETQYF. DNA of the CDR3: TGTGCCAGCAGCCCAAACCTAGCGGGAGTAGAGACCCAGTACTTC.

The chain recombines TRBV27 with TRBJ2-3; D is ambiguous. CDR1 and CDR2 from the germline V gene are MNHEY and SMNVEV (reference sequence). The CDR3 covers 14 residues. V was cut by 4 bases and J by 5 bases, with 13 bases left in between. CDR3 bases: TGTGCCAGCAGTTCCCGGCGAGCGATAGATACGCAGTATTTT. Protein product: CASSSRRAIDTQYF.

The CDR3 DNA reads TGCGCCAGCAGGGGACTAGCGGGAGACAATGAGCAGTTCTTC. As protein: CASRGLAGDNEQFF. V and J are TRBV10-2 and TRBJ2-1, with TRBD2 identical over 14 bases. Germline lookup yields CDR1 WSHSY and CDR2 SAAADI. The CDR3 spans 14 residues. V lost 6 bases, J lost 5 bases, and 0 bases stayed unmatched.

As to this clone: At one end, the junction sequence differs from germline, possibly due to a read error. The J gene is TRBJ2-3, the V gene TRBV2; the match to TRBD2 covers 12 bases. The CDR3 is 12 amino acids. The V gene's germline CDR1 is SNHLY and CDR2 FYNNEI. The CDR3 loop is CASSEISSGGDF. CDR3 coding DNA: TGTGCCAGCAGTGAAATCTCTAGCGGGGGGGATTTT. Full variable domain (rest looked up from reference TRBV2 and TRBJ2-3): EPEVTQTPSHQVTQMGQEVILRCVPISNHLYFYWYRQILGQKVEFLVSFYNNEISEKSEIFDDQFSVERPDGSNFTLKIRSTKLEDSAMYFCASSEISSGGDFGPGTRLTVL.

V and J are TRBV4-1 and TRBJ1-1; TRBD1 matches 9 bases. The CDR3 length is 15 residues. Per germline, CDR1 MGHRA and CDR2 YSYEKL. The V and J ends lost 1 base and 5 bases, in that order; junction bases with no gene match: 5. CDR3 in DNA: TGCGCCAGCAGCCAAGGGGGACAGGGCCGAACTGAAGCTTTCTTT. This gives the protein CASSQGGQGRTEAFF.

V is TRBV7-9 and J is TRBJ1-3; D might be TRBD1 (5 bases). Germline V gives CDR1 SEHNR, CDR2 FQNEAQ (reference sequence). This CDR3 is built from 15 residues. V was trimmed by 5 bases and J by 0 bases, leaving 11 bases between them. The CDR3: CASSRRGSSGNTIYF. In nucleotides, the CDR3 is TGTGCCAGCAGCAGACGGGGGAGCTCTGGAAACACCATATATTTT.

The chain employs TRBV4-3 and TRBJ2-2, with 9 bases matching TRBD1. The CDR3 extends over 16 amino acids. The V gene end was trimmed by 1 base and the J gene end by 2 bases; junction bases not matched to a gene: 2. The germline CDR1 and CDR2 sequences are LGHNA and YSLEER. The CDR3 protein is CASSQGQGENTGELFF. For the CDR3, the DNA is TGCGCCAGCAGCCAAGGACAGGGGGAAAACACCGGGGAGCTGTTTTTT.

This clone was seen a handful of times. CDR3 protein: CSVEDPARPGLQFF. The DNA of the CDR3 is TGCAGCGTTGAAGATCCCGCCCGACCAGGTCTCCAGTTCTTC. This chain joins TRBV29-1 and TRBJ2-1; D uncertain. This CDR3 is 14 amino acids long. V lost 0 bases to trimming and J lost 13 bases, with 19 bases between them. Germline V gene sequence: CDR1 SQVTM, CDR2 ANQGSEA.